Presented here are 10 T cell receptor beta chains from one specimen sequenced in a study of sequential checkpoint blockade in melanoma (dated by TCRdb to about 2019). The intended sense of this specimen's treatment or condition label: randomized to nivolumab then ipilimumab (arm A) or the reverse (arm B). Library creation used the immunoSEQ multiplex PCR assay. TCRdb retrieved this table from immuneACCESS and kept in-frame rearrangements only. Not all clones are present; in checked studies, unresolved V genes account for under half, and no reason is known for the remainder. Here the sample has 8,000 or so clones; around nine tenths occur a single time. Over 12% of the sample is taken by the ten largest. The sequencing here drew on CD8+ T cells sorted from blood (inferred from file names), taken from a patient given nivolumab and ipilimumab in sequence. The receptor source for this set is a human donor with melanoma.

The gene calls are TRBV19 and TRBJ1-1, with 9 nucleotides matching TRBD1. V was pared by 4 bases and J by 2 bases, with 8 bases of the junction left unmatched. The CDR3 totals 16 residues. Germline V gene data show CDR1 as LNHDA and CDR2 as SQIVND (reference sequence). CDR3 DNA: TGTGCCAGTAGTAAGACAGGGGGTCGGGGTAACACTGAAGCTTTCTTT. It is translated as CASSKTGGRGNTEAFF.

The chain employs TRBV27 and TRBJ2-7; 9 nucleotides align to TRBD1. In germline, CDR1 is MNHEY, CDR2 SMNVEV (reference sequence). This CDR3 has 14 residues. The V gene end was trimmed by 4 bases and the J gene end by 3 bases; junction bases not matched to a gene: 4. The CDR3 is CASSYPGQGYEQYF. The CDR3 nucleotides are TGTGCCAGCAGTTACCCGGGACAGGGCTACGAGCAGTACTTC.

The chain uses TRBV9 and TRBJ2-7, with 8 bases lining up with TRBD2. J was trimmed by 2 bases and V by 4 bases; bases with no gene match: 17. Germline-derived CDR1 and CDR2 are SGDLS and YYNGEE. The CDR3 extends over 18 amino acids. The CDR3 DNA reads TGTGCCAGCAGCCCTCTGGGGCTCGAGGGAGCGGGAGCCTACGAGCAGTACTTC. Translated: CASSPLGLEGAGAYEQYF.

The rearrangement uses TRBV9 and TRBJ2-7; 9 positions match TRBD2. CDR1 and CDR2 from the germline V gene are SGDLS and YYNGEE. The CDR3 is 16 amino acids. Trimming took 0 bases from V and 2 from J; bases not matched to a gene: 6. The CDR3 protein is CASSVGGASGAYEQYF. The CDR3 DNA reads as TGTGCCAGCAGCGTAGGAGGAGCTAGCGGGGCCTACGAGCAGTACTTC.

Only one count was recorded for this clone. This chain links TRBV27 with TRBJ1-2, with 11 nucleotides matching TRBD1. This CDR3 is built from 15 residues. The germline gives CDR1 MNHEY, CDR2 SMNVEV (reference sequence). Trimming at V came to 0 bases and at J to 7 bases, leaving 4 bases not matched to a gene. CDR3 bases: TGTGCCAGCAGTTTATCGGGGACAGGGGGTATTGGCTACACCTTC. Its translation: CASSLSGTGGIGYTF.

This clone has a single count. The CDR3 nucleotides are TGTGCCAGCTCGTATCTGGCGGGGGTGGATGAAAAACTGTTTTTT. Residues: CASSYLAGVDEKLFF. The chain has TRBV4-2 and TRBJ1-4, with D tentatively TRBD1 (5 bases). The CDR3 is 15 amino acids. CDR1 is LGHNA and CDR2 is YNFKEQ in the germline V gene. V was shortened by 8 bases and J by 6 bases, with 19 bases between the two germline ends.

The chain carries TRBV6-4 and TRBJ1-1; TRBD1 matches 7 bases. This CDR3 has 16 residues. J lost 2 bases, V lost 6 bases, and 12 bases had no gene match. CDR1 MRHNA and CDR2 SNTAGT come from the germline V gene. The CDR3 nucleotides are TGTGCCAGCAGCCCCGGGACAGCCACAGGAAACACTGAAGCTTTCTTT. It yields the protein CASSPGTATGNTEAFF.

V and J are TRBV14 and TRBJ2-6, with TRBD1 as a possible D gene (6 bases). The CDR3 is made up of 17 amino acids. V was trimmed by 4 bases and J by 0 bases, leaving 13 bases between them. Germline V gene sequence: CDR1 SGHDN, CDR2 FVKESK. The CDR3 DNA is TGTGCCAGCAGCCGATATAGGACAGCCTCTGGGGCCAACGTCCTGACTTTC. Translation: CASSRYRTASGANVLTF.

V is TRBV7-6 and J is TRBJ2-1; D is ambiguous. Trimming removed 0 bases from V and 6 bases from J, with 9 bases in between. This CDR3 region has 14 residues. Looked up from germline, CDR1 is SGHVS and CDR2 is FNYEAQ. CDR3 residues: CASSLAPVLNEQFF. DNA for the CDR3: TGTGCCAGCAGCTTAGCGCCGGTGCTCAATGAGCAGTTCTTC.

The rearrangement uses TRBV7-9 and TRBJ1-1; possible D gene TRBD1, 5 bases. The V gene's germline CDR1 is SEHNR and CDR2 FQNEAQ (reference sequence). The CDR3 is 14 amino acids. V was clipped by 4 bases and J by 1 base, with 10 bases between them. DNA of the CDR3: TGTGCCAGCAGCTCGGGACTGTCGAACACTGAAGCTTTCTTT. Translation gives CASSSGLSNTEAFF.